This T cell receptor beta chain was identified in a study of CD8 T cells in Susac syndrome. An amount of RNA that ranged from roughly 0.5 to 1 ug was reverse transcribed with random hexamers. TCRdb re-derived calls from the immunoSEQ multiplex PCR reads in MiXCR, one entry per CDR3 protein. This table has under 150,000 distinct CDR3 sequences, just under 95% appearing once. Germline-derived CDR1 and CDR2 are GTSNPN and SVGIG (reference sequence). V dropped 1 base and J dropped 1; count of bases not matched to a gene: 9. This CDR3 spans 16 amino acids. The chain uses TRBV30 and TRBJ1-1; TRBD1 agrees at 7 bases. The clonotype comes from a human donor with Susac syndrome. The sample comprised CD4+ T cells from PBMCs. CDR3 in amino acids: CAWSGQGISPNTEAFF. The CDR3 nucleotides are TGTGCCTGGAGTGGACAGGGAATCTCACCGAACACTGAAGCTTTCTTT.